These 32 T cell receptor beta chains originate from one sample sequenced in a study of T cells in localized non-small cell lung cancer. TCRdb's table, derived via immunoSEQ multiplex PCR, lists solely in-frame clones and lacks some. This table holds about 33,000 clones, about nine tenths found once. Sequenced here: peripheral blood, sampled before any cancer treatment. The receptors derive from a female donor at least 60 years old with stage I lung adenocarcinoma.

This sequence joins TRBV6-5 and TRBJ1-2; TRBD1 aligns across 9 bases. Germline CDR1 MNHEY, CDR2 SVGAGI. V was clipped by 5 bases and J by 7 bases; unmatched bases: 5. This CDR3 comprises 13 residues. CDR3 amino acids: CASSKDRGGGYTF. In DNA, the CDR3 is TGTGCCAGCAGTAAGGACAGGGGAGGTGGCTACACCTTC.

This clone has only one observation. The V call is TRBV5-1, the J call TRBJ2-3, with 10 bases matching TRBD1. V lost 0 bases and J lost 6; bases outside the gene matches: 7. This CDR3 is 16 amino acids long. Germline loops: CDR1 SGHRS, CDR2 YFSETQ. The CDR3: CASSLAGTGARDTQYF. CDR3 DNA sequence: TGCGCCAGCAGCTTGGCCGGGACAGGGGCGCGGGATACGCAGTATTTT.

The chain has TRBV9 and TRBJ2-7, with TRBD1 matching 7 bases. Trimming removed 3 bases from V and 3 bases from J; junction bases left unmatched: 9. This CDR3 is 15 amino acids long. Germline values: CDR1 SGDLS, CDR2 YYNGEE. This CDR3 reads CASSGSPGQNYEQYF. The CDR3 DNA reads as TGTGCCAGCAGCGGATCCCCGGGACAGAACTACGAGCAGTACTTC.

The chain carries TRBV9 and TRBJ2-3; 7 bases are shared with TRBD2. Germline CDR1 and CDR2: SGDLS and YYNGEE. J was trimmed by 2 bases and V by 0 bases; bases with no gene match: 9. This CDR3 contains 17 residues. The CDR3 DNA is TGTGCCAGCAGCGTAGGTAATAGCGGGTACACCACAGATACGCAGTATTTT. It specifies CASSVGNSGYTTDTQYF.

V is TRBV7-9 and J is TRBJ2-4; D perhaps matches TRBD2 (7 bases). V shed 5 bases and J shed 5 bases, with 16 bases lying between them. CDR3 length: 15 amino acids. CDR1 SEHNR and CDR2 FQNEAQ come from the germline V gene (reference sequence). This chain's CDR3 is CASSRYREGQNIQYF. The CDR3 coding sequence is TGTGCCAGCAGCCGTTACAGGGAGGGCCAAAACATTCAGTACTTC.

The chain couples TRBV5-6 to TRBJ2-1; 9 nucleotides match TRBD2. This CDR3 contains 16 residues. Germline values: CDR1 SGHDT, CDR2 YYEEEE. V was clipped by 4 bases and J by 7 bases; unmatched bases: 12. The CDR3 sequence is CASSPRQAGLANEQFF. The CDR3, as DNA: TGTGCCAGCAGCCCTCGACAGGCGGGACTAGCAAATGAGCAGTTCTTC.

This chain's CDR3 is CASSYEPYEQYF. The CDR3 bases are TGTGCCAGCAGTTACGAGCCATACGAGCAGTACTTC. The rearrangement uses TRBV6-5 and TRBJ2-7; D is ambiguous. The CDR3 length is 12 residues. V was clipped by 2 bases and J by 4 bases, with 6 bases between them. The germline V gene encodes CDR1 MNHEY and CDR2 SVGAGI.

This clone was seen more than once but under ten times. The rearrangement joins TRBV19 to TRBJ1-6, with D possibly TRBD1 on 6 matching bases. The CDR3 is 15 residues long. The V end was cut by 4 bases, the J end by 2 bases, with 9 bases between. Germline-derived CDR1 and CDR2 are LNHDA and SQIVND (reference sequence). The CDR3 spells CASSTRDTYNSPLHF. The CDR3 region has the DNA TGTGCCAGTAGTACCCGGGACACCTATAATTCACCCCTCCACTTT.

The chain is built from TRBV29-1 and TRBJ1-5; maybe TRBD1 (6 bases). The germline V and J ends were trimmed by 7 bases and 3 bases, with 19 bases remaining between them. The CDR3 extends over 15 amino acids. Germline loops: CDR1 SQVTM, CDR2 ANQGSEA. CDR3 protein: CSAPSAGDFNQPQHF. As DNA, the CDR3 is TGCAGCGCCCCCTCGGCAGGGGATTTCAATCAGCCCCAGCATTTT.

The chain couples TRBV19 to TRBJ2-3; D is perhaps TRBD1 (5 bases). V was trimmed by 6 bases and J by 8 bases, leaving 12 bases between them. The germline V gene has CDR1 LNHDA and CDR2 SQIVND (reference sequence). The CDR3 is made up of 12 amino acids. As DNA, the CDR3 is TGTGCCAGTAGAAGGGCCCAGGGTACGCAGTATTTT. It is translated as CASRRAQGTQYF.

This clone was counted a single time. The rearrangement joins TRBV7-9 to TRBJ1-1; no clear D. With 5 bases removed from V and 4 bases from J, the gap between germline ends came to 14 bases. Germline assignment: CDR1 SEHNR and CDR2 FQNEAQ (reference sequence). There are 14 residues in the CDR3. The CDR3 DNA sequence: TGTGCCAGCAGCCCCAGAGAACAGCTCACTGAAGCTTTCTTT. This codes for CASSPREQLTEAFF. Variable domain in full (rest from reference TRBV7-9 and TRBJ1-1): DTGVSQNPRHKITKRGQNVTFRCDPISEHNRLYWYRQTLGQGPEFLTYFQNEAQLEKSRLLSDRFSAERPKGSFSTLEIQRTEQGDSAMYLCASSPREQLTEAFFGQGTRLTVV.

V is TRBV2 and J is TRBJ1-6; TRBD1 matches at 9 bases. The germline gives CDR1 SNHLY, CDR2 FYNNEI. V lost 5 bases to trimming and J lost 7 bases; unmatched junction nucleotides: 6. The length of the CDR3 is 15 residues. CDR3: CASSSGTGHNSPLHF. The CDR3 DNA follows: TGTGCCAGCAGTTCCGGGACAGGGCACAATTCACCCCTCCACTTT.

The chain employs TRBV6-1 and TRBJ1-2; D is ambiguous. V was cut by 4 bases and J by 3 bases, with 9 bases left in between. The CDR3 is 13 amino acids. In germline, CDR1 is MNHNS, CDR2 SASEGT. The CDR3 is CASSADGHYGYTF. Here the CDR3 DNA reads TGTGCCAGCAGTGCAGACGGGCACTATGGCTACACCTTC.

This clone occurred a few times. This chain uses TRBV6-1 with TRBJ1-5; D perhaps matches TRBD1 (6 bases). The CDR3 consists of 13 residues. V gave up 6 bases and J gave up 5 bases, with 11 bases separating them. From germline, CDR1 is MNHNS and CDR2 SASEGT. CDR3 sequence: CASREGGDQPQHF. CDR3 nucleotides: TGTGCCAGCAGGGAGGGGGGGGATCAGCCCCAGCATTTT.

The rearrangement joins TRBV5-6 to TRBJ2-7, with D hard to call. This CDR3 contains 15 residues. V was trimmed by 2 bases and J by 7 bases, leaving 19 bases between them. Germline V CDR1 and CDR2: SGHDT, YYEEEE. CDR3 amino acids: CASSFFDKPALEQYF. The CDR3 DNA follows: TGTGCCAGCAGCTTCTTTGACAAGCCGGCCCTAGAGCAGTACTTC.

The chain uses TRBV19 and TRBJ1-4; D remains ambiguous. In germline, CDR1 is LNHDA, CDR2 SQIVND (reference sequence). Trimming removed 9 bases from V and 0 bases from J, with 11 bases in between. The CDR3 sequence is 14 residues long. CDR3 sequence reads: CASKTLATNEKLFF. The CDR3 nucleotides are TGTGCCAGCAAAACCCTTGCAACTAATGAAAAACTGTTTTTT. Looking up the rest from reference TRBV19 and TRBJ1-4 gives the full variable domain: DGGITQSPKYLFRKEGQNVTLSCEQNLNHDAMYWYRQDPGQGLRLIYYSQIVNDFQKGDIAEGYSVSREKKESFPLTVTSAQKNPTAFYLCASKTLATNEKLFFGSGTQLSVL.

This rearrangement joins TRBV27 to TRBJ2-5, with D perhaps TRBD2 (6 bases). Trimming left V 6 bases short and J 1 base short, with 12 bases between. The germline CDR1 and CDR2 sequences are MNHEY and SMNVEV (reference sequence). This CDR3 contains 14 residues. This chain's CDR3 is CASRRGPSQETQYF. The CDR3 DNA reads as TGTGCCAGCAGGCGGGGCCCCTCCCAAGAGACCCAGTACTTC.

V gene TRBV18 combines with J gene TRBJ1-1; D gene uncertain. Trimming took 3 bases from V and 4 from J, leaving 9 bases between them. The germline gives CDR1 KGHSH, CDR2 LQKENI. The CDR3 consists of 13 residues. The CDR3: CASSPGFITEAFF. The CDR3 DNA reads TGTGCCAGCTCACCGGGTTTTATCACTGAAGCTTTCTTT.

The chain employs TRBV7-2 and TRBJ2-1, with 7 positions matching TRBD2. Germline-derived CDR1 and CDR2 are SGHTA and FQGNSA. The V segment lost 5 bases and the J segment 4 bases; nucleotides outside the gene matches: 11. The CDR3 covers 16 residues. The CDR3 here is CASSQTSGVLYNEQFF. The CDR3 DNA sequence: TGTGCCAGCAGCCAAACGAGCGGGGTGCTATACAATGAGCAGTTCTTC.

J is TRBJ1-1 and V is TRBV6-6; D remains unclear. CDR3 length: 15 residues. V was cut by 1 base and J by 5 bases, with 14 bases left in between. The V gene's germline CDR1 is MNHNY and CDR2 SVGAGI (reference sequence). CDR3 DNA sequence: TGTGCCAGCAGTTACTGGGTCAGGCAGAGGACTGAAGCTTTCTTT. Protein sequence: CASSYWVRQRTEAFF.

This clone was seen a single time. The rearrangement uses TRBV19 and TRBJ2-3; TRBD1 matches 9 bases. V trimming: 10 bases; J trimming: 6 bases; junction bases outside the gene matches: 14. Germline V gene lookup returns CDR1 LNHDA and CDR2 SQIVND (reference sequence). There are 15 residues in the CDR3. The chain's CDR3 is CATNAGQGTWDTQYF. CDR3 DNA sequence: TGTGCCACTAACGCCGGACAGGGGACTTGGGATACGCAGTATTTT.

In this sample, this clone turned up once. This chain uses TRBV7-2 with TRBJ2-1, with D maybe TRBD2 (6 bases). V dropped 5 bases and J dropped 7 bases, with 12 bases sitting between them. Germline values: CDR1 SGHTA, CDR2 FQGNSA. This CDR3 is 13 amino acids long. CDR3 sequence (DNA): TGTGCCAGCAGCCGCCGACTAGGGAATGAGCAGTTCTTC. Translation: CASSRRLGNEQFF.

The CDR3 DNA sequence: TGTGCCAGCAGCACCCGACAGGGGAACACCATATATTTT. Its translation: CASSTRQGNTIYF. The chain couples TRBV9 to TRBJ1-3, with 8 bases fitting TRBD1. V shed 4 bases, J shed 7 bases, and the junction held 4 bases outside the gene matches. CDR1 SGDLS and CDR2 YYNGEE come from the germline V gene. The CDR3 totals 13 residues.

This clone is medium-sized within its sample. V and J are TRBV9 and TRBJ1-2, with 9 bases lining up with TRBD1. The V gene end was trimmed by 3 bases and the J gene end by 3 bases; junction bases not matched to a gene: 12. This CDR3 spans 17 amino acids. Looked up from germline, CDR1 is SGDLS and CDR2 is YYNGEE. The CDR3 DNA follows: TGTGCCAGCAGCGATACCATGGGGGGACAGGGACACTATGGCTACACCTTC. It specifies CASSDTMGGQGHYGYTF. The complete variable domain, with remaining parts taken from reference TRBV9 and TRBJ1-2, reads DSGVTQTPKHLITATGQRVTLRCSPRSGDLSVYWYQQSLDQGLQFLIQYYNGEERAKGNILERFSAQQFPDLHSELNLSSLELGDSALYFCASSDTMGGQGHYGYTFGSGTRLTVV.

The chain joins TRBV6-1 to TRBJ1-5; D gene uncertain. Germline CDR1 reads MNHNS; CDR2 reads SASEGT. The CDR3 consists of 12 residues. The V end was cut by 6 bases, the J end by 3 bases, with 6 bases between. The CDR3 loop reads CASRTTNQPQHF. The CDR3 coding sequence is TGTGCCAGCAGGACGACCAATCAGCCCCAGCATTTT.

The gene calls are TRBV7-2 and TRBJ2-7; D unresolved. CDR3 length: 14 amino acids. Trimming took off 2 bases at V and 0 bases at J, with 8 bases between the two ends. CDR1 is SGHTA and CDR2 is FQGNSA in the germline V gene. CDR3 in amino acids: CASSLPGSSYEQYF. DNA of the CDR3: TGTGCCAGCAGCTTACCCGGATCCTCCTACGAGCAGTACTTC.

The V gene is TRBV7-2, the J gene TRBJ2-2, with no clear D. The V end was cut by 4 bases, the J end by 5 bases, with 8 bases between. Germline assignment: CDR1 SGHTA and CDR2 FQGNSA. CDR3 length: 13 amino acids. The CDR3 is CASSSTPTGELFF. CDR3 nucleotides: TGTGCCAGCAGCTCTACCCCTACCGGGGAGCTGTTTTTT.

The CDR3 loop is CASSRGTYANYGYTF. The CDR3 bases are TGTGCCAGCAGCCGCGGGACCTACGCTAACTATGGCTACACCTTC. The chain couples TRBV14 to TRBJ1-2; weak D call: TRBD1 (5 bases). CDR3 size: 15 residues. Germline lookup yields CDR1 SGHDN and CDR2 FVKESK. Trimming cost V 4 bases and J 0 bases, with 12 bases left between them. The full variable domain, rest sourced from reference TRBV14 and TRBJ1-2, is EAGVTQFPSHSVIEKGQTVTLRCDPISGHDNLYWYRRVMGKEIKFLLHFVKESKQDESGMPNNRFLAERTGGTYSTLKVQPAELEDSGVYFCASSRGTYANYGYTFGSGTRLTVV.

This sequence joins TRBV9 and TRBJ1-2; D ambiguous. V gave up 7 bases and J gave up 2 bases, with 15 bases separating them. The CDR3 has 14 amino acids. Germline values: CDR1 SGDLS, CDR2 YYNGEE. CDR3 in amino acids: CASSGGPENYGYTF. The CDR3 region has the DNA TGTGCCAGCTCCGGAGGGCCCGAGAACTATGGCTACACCTTC.

V and J are TRBV5-5 and TRBJ1-6; no clear D gene. Deletions cut 0 bases from V and 4 bases from J, with 8 bases between. Germline CDR1 and CDR2: SGHKS and YYEKEE (reference sequence). This CDR3 has 15 amino acids. CDR3 sequence reads: CASSLGRAYNSPLHF. CDR3 nucleotide sequence: TGTGCCAGCAGCTTGGGGAGAGCTTATAATTCACCCCTCCACTTT. Complete variable domain (other parts from reference TRBV5-5 and TRBJ1-6): DAGVTQSPTHLIKTRGQQVTLRCSPISGHKSVSWYQQVLGQGPQFIFQYYEKEERGRGNFPDRFSARQFPNYSSELNVNALLLGDSALYLCASSLGRAYNSPLHFGNGTRLTVT.

As DNA, the CDR3 is TGTGCCAGCAGTTACGGGTTAGGGAAGGGCACAGATACGCAGTATTTT. It translates to CASSYGLGKGTDTQYF. The rearrangement uses TRBV6-5 and TRBJ2-3, with D unresolved. The V and J ends lost 2 bases and 1 base respectively, with 13 bases between them. This CDR3 has 16 amino acids. Germline V gene data show CDR1 as MNHEY and CDR2 as SVGAGI.

The V call is TRBV11-2, the J call TRBJ1-4; D is unclear. The CDR3 totals 18 residues. From germline, CDR1 is SGHAT and CDR2 FQNNGV. V was cut by 1 base and J by 0 bases, with 15 bases left in between. The CDR3 is CASSLGSWGAATNEKLFF. CDR3 in DNA: TGTGCCAGCAGCTTAGGGTCATGGGGAGCTGCAACTAATGAAAAACTGTTTTTT.